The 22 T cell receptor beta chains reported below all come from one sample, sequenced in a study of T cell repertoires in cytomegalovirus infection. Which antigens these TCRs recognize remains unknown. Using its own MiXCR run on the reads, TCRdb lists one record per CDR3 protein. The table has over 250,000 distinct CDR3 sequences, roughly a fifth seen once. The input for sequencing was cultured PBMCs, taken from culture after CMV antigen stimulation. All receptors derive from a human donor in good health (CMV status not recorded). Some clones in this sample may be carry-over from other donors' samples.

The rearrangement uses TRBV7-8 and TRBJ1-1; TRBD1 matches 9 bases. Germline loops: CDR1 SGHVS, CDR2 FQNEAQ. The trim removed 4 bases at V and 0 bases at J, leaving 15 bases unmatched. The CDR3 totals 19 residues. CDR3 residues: CASSWLGGDRAPMNTEAFF. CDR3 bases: TGTGCCAGCAGCTGGCTCGGGGGGGACAGGGCTCCCATGAACACTGAAGCTTTCTTT.

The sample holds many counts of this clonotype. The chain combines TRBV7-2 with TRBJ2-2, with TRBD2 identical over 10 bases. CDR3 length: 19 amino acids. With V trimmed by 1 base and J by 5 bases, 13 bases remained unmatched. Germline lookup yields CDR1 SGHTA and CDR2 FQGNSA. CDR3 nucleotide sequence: TGTGCCAGCAGCTTAGTGGTCTTTAGCGGGAGGCGGAGGACCGGGGAGCTGTTTTTT. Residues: CASSLVVFSGRRRTGELFF. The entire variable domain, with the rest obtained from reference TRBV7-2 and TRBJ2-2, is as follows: GAGVSQSPSNKVTEKGKDVELRCDPISGHTALYWYRQSLGQGLEFLIYFQGNSAPDKSGLPSDRFSAERTGGSVSTLTIQRTQQEDSAVYLCASSLVVFSGRRRTGELFFGEGSRLTVL.

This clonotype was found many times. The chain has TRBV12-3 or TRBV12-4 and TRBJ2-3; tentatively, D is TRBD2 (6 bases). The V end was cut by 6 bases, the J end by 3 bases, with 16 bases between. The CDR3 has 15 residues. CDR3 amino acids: CASSRPGLPTDTQYF. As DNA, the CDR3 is TGTGCCAGCAGCCGACCCGGACTACCGACAGATACGCAGTATTTT.

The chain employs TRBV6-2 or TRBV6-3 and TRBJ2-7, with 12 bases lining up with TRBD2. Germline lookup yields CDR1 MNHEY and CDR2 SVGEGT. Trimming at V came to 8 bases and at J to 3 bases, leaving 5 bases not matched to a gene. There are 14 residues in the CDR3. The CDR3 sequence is CASGGTSGFYEQYF. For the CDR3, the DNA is TGTGCCAGCGGTGGGACTAGCGGGTTCTACGAGCAGTACTTC.

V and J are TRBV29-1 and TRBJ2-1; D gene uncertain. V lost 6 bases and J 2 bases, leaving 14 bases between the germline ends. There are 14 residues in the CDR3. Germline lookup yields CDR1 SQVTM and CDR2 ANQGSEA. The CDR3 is CSVKRRQAYNEQFF. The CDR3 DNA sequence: TGCAGCGTGAAGAGAAGGCAGGCCTACAATGAGCAGTTCTTC.

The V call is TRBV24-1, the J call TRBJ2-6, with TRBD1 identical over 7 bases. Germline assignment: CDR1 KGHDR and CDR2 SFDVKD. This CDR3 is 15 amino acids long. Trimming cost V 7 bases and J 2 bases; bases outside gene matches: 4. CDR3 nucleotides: TGTGCCACCAGCCTCACAGGGGCTGGGGCCAACGTCCTGACTTTC. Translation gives CATSLTGAGANVLTF.

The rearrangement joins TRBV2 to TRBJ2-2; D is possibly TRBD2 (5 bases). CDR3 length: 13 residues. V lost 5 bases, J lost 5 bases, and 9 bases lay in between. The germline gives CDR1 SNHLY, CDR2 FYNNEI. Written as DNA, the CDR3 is TGTGCCAGCAGTCGGACTGTAACCGGGGAGCTGTTTTTT. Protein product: CASSRTVTGELFF.

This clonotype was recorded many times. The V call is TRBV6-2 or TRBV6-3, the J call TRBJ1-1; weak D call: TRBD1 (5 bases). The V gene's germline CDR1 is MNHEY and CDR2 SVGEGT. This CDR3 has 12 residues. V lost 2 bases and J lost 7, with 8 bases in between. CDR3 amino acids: CASSYRGDEAFF. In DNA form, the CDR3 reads TGTGCCAGCAGTTACAGAGGGGATGAAGCTTTCTTT.

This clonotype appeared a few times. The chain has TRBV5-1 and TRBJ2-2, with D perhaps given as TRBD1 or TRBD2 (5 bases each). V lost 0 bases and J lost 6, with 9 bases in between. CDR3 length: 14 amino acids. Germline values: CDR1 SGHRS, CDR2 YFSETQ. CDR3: CASSLVGEAGELFF. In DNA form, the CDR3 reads TGCGCCAGCAGCTTGGTGGGGGAAGCCGGGGAGCTGTTTTTT.

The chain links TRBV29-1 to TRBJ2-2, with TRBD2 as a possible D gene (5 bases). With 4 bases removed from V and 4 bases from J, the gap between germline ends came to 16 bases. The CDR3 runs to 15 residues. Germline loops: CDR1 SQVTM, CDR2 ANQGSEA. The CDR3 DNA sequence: TGCAGCGTTGCGTTTGGGAGTGAAAGCACCGGGGAGCTGTTTTTT. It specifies CSVAFGSESTGELFF.

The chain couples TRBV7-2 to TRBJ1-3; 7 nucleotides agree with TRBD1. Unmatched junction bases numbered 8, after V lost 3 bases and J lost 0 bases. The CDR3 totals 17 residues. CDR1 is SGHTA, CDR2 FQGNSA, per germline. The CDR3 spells CASSFGQGVTSGNTIYF. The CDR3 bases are TGTGCCAGCAGCTTTGGGCAGGGGGTTACCTCTGGAAACACCATATATTTT. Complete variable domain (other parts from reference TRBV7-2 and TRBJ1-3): GAGVSQSPSNKVTEKGKDVELRCDPISGHTALYWYRQSLGQGLEFLIYFQGNSAPDKSGLPSDRFSAERTGGSVSTLTIQRTQQEDSAVYLCASSFGQGVTSGNTIYFGEGSWLTVV.

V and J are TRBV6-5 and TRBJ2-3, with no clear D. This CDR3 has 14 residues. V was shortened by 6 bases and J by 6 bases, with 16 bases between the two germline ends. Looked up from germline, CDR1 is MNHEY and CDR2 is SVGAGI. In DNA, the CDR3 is TGTGCCAGCAGCCTAAGATCGGAACCCGATACGCAGTATTTT. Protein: CASSLRSEPDTQYF.

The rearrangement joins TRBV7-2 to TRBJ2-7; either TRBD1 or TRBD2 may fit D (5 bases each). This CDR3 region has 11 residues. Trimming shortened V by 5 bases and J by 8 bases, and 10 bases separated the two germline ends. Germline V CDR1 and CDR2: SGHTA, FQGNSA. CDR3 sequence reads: CASSAGTQQYF. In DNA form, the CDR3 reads TGTGCCAGCAGCGCAGGGACCCAGCAGTACTTC.

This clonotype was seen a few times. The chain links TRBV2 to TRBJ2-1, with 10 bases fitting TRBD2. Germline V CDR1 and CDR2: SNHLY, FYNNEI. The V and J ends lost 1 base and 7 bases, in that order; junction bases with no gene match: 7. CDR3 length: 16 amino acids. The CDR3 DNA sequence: TGTGCCAGCAGTGAAGTCGCTAGCGGGAGTTCTAATGAGCAGTTCTTC. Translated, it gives CASSEVASGSSNEQFF. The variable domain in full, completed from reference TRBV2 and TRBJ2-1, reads EPEVTQTPSHQVTQMGQEVILRCVPISNHLYFYWYRQILGQKVEFLVSFYNNEISEKSEIFDDQFSVERPDGSNFTLKIRSTKLEDSAMYFCASSEVASGSSNEQFFGPGTRLTVL.

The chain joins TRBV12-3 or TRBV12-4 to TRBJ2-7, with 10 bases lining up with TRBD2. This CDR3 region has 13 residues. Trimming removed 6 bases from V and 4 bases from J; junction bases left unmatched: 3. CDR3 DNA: TGTGCCAGCAGGACTAGCGGGCCTTACGAGCAGTACTTC. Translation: CASRTSGPYEQYF.

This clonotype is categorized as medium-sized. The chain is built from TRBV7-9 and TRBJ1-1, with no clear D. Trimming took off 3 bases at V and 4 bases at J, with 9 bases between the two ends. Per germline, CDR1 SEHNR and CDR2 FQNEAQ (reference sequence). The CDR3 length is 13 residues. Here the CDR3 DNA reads TGTGCCAGCAGCTTTGAGTTGGGCACTGAAGCTTTCTTT. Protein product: CASSFELGTEAFF.

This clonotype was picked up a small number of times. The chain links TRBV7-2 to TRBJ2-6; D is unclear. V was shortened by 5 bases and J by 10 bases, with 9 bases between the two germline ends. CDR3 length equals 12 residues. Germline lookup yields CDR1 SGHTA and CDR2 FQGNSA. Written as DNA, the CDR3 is TGTGCCAGCAGCCAAACGCCGAACGTCCTGACTTTC. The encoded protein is CASSQTPNVLTF.

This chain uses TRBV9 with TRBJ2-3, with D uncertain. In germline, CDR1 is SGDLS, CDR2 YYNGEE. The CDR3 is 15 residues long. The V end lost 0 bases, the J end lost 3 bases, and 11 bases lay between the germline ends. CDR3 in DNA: TGTGCCAGCAGCGTAGGGATGGTTCAAACAGATACGCAGTATTTT. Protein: CASSVGMVQTDTQYF.

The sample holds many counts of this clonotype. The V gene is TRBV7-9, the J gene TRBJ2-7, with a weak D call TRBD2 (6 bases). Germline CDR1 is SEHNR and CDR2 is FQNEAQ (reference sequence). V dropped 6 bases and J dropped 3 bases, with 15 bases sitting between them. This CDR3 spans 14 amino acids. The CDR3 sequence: CASSSGTGNYEQYF. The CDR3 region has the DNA TGTGCCAGCAGTTCCGGGACTGGGAACTACGAGCAGTACTTC.

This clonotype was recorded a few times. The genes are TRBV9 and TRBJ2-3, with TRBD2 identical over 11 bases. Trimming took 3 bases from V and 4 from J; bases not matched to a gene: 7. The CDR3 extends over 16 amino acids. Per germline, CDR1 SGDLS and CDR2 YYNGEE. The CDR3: CASSALSGRAADTQYF. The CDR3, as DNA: TGTGCCAGCAGCGCCCTTAGCGGGAGGGCCGCAGATACGCAGTATTTT.

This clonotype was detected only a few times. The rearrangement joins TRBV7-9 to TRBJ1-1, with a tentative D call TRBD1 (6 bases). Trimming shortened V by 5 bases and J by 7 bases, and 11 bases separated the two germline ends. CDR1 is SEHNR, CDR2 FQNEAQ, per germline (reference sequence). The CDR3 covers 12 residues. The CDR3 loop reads CASSREGDEAFF. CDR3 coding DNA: TGTGCCAGCAGCCGCGAGGGGGATGAAGCTTTCTTT. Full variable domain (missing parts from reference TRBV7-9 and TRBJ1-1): DTGVSQNPRHKITKRGQNVTFRCDPISEHNRLYWYRQTLGQGPEFLTYFQNEAQLEKSRLLSDRFSAERPKGSFSTLEIQRTEQGDSAMYLCASSREGDEAFFGQGTRLTVV.

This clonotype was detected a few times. CDR3: CASSVGNNQPQHF. DNA of the CDR3: TGTGCCAGCAGTGTTGGGAACAATCAGCCCCAGCATTTT. The chain uses TRBV25-1 and TRBJ1-5; unclear D gene. This CDR3 is 13 amino acids long. Trimming removed 4 bases from V and 3 bases from J, with 7 bases in between. Per germline, CDR1 MGHDK and CDR2 SYGVNS.